The clone carrying this TCR beta chain was recorded a few times. Its target is not known. V shed 2 bases and J 1 base; nucleotides not matched to a gene: 4. The germline V gene encodes CDR1 SGHTA and CDR2 FQGNSA. CDR3 size: 17 residues. These data originate in a study of T-cell memory formation after mild COVID-19. As for the study in general: Largely, the TCR clusters proved donor specific. Study-level results: There was a balanced CD4/CD8 profile in clones contracting day 15 to 85, and later expanders leaned CD4+.

A 5'RACE reaction primed in the constant segment made cDNA libraries of TCR alpha and TCR beta, and these carried sample barcodes and UMIs. One entry per CDR3 protein results from TCRdb running MiXCR on the 5' RACE reads. Of 550,000 to 650,000 distinct CDR3 sequences listed, 15% to 20% are singletons. This clonotype originated in an adult woman who had mild COVID-19 (a few samples of this study predate the infection). Cell type and time point are not known. The sample consisted of PBMCs or a T cell subset sorted from them (not recorded which). The chain employs TRBV7-2 and TRBJ2-6, with 8 bases matching TRBD2. Written as DNA, the CDR3 is TGTGCCAGCAGCTTACTTGCGGGAGGTTCTGGGGCCAACGTCCTGACTTTC. This encodes CASSLLAGGSGANVLTF.